This TCR beta chain was found in a study of OX40 agonist ivuxolimab in advanced cancers. Looking at the study overall: While on treatment, patients had intravenous ivuxolimab at 0.01 to 10 mg/kg every 2 weeks.

Assay: immunoSEQ multiplex PCR; the TCRdb copy retains only in-frame clones and omits some. The sample holds some 60,000 clones; roughly nine tenths are singletons and the top ten take around 3.7%. Study-wide points: On average, CD8+ T cells showed a greater number of expanded clones than CD4+. Some patients without response likewise showed low normalized clonal expansion.

This clone was found once. Its antigen is currently unknown. The sequence came from an adult with an advanced solid tumor such as melanoma, head and neck, liver or kidney cancer. The sample here was CD4+ or CD8+ T cells sorted from blood, taken in a trial of the OX40 agonist ivuxolimab.

CDR3 DNA sequence: TGTGCCAGCTCACGCGAAGGGGGCGTCTCCGGGGAGCTGTTTTTT. This codes for CASSREGGVSGELFF. The J gene is TRBJ2-2, the V gene TRBV18; 7 nucleotides line up with TRBD1. Germline lookup yields CDR1 KGHSH and CDR2 LQKENI. The CDR3 is 15 residues long. The ends lost 4 bases at V and 6 bases at J; junction bases unmatched: 8. The entire variable domain, with the rest obtained from reference TRBV18 and TRBJ2-2, is as follows: NAGVMQNPRHLVRRRGQEARLRCSPMKGHSHVYWYRQLPEEGLKFMVYLQKENIIDESGMPKERFSAEFPKEGPSILRIQQVVRGDSAAYFCASSREGGVSGELFFGEGSRLTVL.